Listed here are 4 T cell receptor beta chains from one sample, sequenced in a study of T cells in Graves' hyperthyroidism and ophthalmopathy. The CDR3 regions of TCR beta were amplified from RNA transcripts. A first-round RT-PCR of the TCR CDR3 used the HTBI primer set. TCRdb passed the multiplex PCR reads through MiXCR, listing each CDR3 protein once. The table lists about 400,000 distinct CDR3 sequences, around 14% of them singletons, with 9.2% in the top ten. Sequenced material: blood. The receptors shown here come from a woman aged 18-29 years with Graves' hyperthyroidism.

This clonotype was observed many times. The chain couples TRBV24-1 to TRBJ2-3; D possibly uses TRBD1 or TRBD2 (5 bases each). Germline V gene data show CDR1 as KGHDR and CDR2 as SFDVKD. V was shortened by 6 bases and J by 4 bases, with 19 bases between the two germline ends. The CDR3 runs 16 residues. CDR3 residues: CATSQRTGRESDTQYF. CDR3 coding DNA: TGTGCCACCAGTCAGCGAACAGGCAGGGAGTCAGATACGCAGTATTTT.

This clonotype appeared a few times. The V gene is TRBV5-1, the J gene TRBJ2-3; 10 nucleotides line up with TRBD2. The V and J ends lost 0 bases and 0 bases, in that order; junction bases with no gene match: 4. Germline V gene sequence: CDR1 SGHRS, CDR2 YFSETQ. The CDR3 is 17 residues long. CDR3 region: CASSLALTSGSTDTQYF. CDR3 sequence (DNA): TGCGCCAGCAGCTTGGCCCTGACTAGCGGGAGCACAGATACGCAGTATTTT. The variable domain in full, completed from reference TRBV5-1 and TRBJ2-3, reads KAGVTQTPRYLIKTRGQQVTLSCSPISGHRSVSWYQQTPGQGLQFLFEYFSETQRNKGNFPGRFSGRQFSNSRSEMNVSTLELGDSALYLCASSLALTSGSTDTQYFGPGTRLTVL.

Only a few counts were recorded for this clonotype. The chain joins TRBV15 to TRBJ2-7; TRBD1 matches at 8 bases. The CDR3 covers 14 residues. Per the germline V gene, CDR1 is LNHNV and CDR2 is YYDKDF (reference sequence). Trimming at V came to 6 bases and at J to 6 bases, leaving 10 bases not matched to a gene. CDR3 region: CATRDGQGSGEQYF. Written as DNA, the CDR3 is TGTGCCACCAGAGATGGACAGGGCAGCGGCGAGCAGTACTTC.

This clonotype has only a few counts. A much larger clone lies one base from this, so it may be a read error. This chain connects TRBV18 to TRBJ2-7; D is unclear. The CDR3 extends over 11 amino acids. Germline assignment: CDR1 KGHSH and CDR2 LQKENI. The CDR3 region is CASSPNYGQYF. The CDR3 nucleotides are TGTGCCAGCTCGCCTAACTACGGGCAGTACTTC. Supplemented by reference TRBV18 and TRBJ2-7, the full variable domain reads NAGVMQNPRHLVRRRGQEARLRCSPMKGHSHVYWYRQLPEEGLKFMVYLQKENIIDESGMPKERFSAEFPKEGPSILRIQQVVRGDSAAYFCASSPNYGQYFGPGTRLTVT.